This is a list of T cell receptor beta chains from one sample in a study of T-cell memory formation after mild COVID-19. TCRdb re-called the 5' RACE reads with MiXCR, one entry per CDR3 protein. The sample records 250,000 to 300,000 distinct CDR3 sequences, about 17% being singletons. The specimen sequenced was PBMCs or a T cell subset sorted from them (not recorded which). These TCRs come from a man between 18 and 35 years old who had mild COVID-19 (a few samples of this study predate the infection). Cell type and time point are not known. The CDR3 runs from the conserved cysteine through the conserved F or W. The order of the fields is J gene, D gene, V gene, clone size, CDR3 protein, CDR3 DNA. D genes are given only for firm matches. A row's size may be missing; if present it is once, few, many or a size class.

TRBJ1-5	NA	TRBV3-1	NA	CASSQRGPNQPQHF	TGTGCCAGCAGCCAGAGAGGACCTAATCAGCCCCAGCATTTT
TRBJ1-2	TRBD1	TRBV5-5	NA	CASSPGGHYGYTF	TGTGCCAGCAGCCCAGGGGGTCACTATGGCTACACCTTC
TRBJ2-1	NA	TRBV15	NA	CATSRDRLGPFF	TGTGCCACCAGCAGAGATCGCCTAGGCCCGTTCTTC
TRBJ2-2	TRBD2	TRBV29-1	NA	CSVEDGPGGTGELFF	TGCAGCGTTGAAGATGGCCCCGGGGGGACCGGGGAGCTGTTTTTT
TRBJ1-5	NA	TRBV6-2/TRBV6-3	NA	CASSFALAGGNQPQHF	TGTGCCAGCAGTTTCGCCCTCGCGGGAGGCAATCAGCCCCAGCATTTT
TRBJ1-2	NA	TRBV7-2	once	CASSPGANGYTF	TGTGCCAGCAGCCCCGGGGCGAATGGCTACACCTTC
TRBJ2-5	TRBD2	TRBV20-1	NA	CSAHRALAEQETQYF	TGCAGTGCACACCGAGCCCTAGCGGAGCAAGAGACCCAGTACTTC
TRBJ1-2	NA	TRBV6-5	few	CASSRLGAYGYTF	TGTGCCAGCAGTCGCCTAGGGGCATACGGCTACACCTTC
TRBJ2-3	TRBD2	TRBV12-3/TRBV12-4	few	CASSPLAGAYTQYF	TGTGCCAGCAGTCCACTAGCGGGGGCCTATACGCAGTATTTT
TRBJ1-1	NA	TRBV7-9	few	CASSSWDGENTEAFF	TGTGCCAGCAGCTCGTGGGACGGAGAGAACACTGAAGCTTTCTTT
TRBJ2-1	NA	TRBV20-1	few	CSRVNRADEQFF	TGCAGCCGAGTAAACAGGGCCGATGAGCAGTTCTTC
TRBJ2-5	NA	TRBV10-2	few	CASTRQSDLGETQYF	TGCGCCAGCACCCGGCAGTCGGATTTAGGCGAGACCCAGTACTTC
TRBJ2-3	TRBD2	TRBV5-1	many	CASSLRLAASTDTQYF	TGCGCCAGCAGCTTAAGACTAGCGGCTAGCACAGATACGCAGTATTTT
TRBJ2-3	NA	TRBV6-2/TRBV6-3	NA	CASSYSRPPRTDTQYF	TGTGCCAGCAGTTACTCGAGGCCTCCACGCACAGATACGCAGTATTTT
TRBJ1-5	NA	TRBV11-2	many	CASSLGHSNQPQHF	TGTGCCAGCAGCTTAGGACATAGCAATCAGCCCCAGCATTTT
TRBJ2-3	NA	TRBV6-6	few	CASSGPISLRENSQYF	TGTGCCAGCAGCGGGCCAATCAGCCTTAGGGAGAATTCGCAGTATTTT
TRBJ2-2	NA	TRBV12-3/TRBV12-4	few	CASTLPDSTGELFF	TGTGCCAGCACTCTCCCGGACAGCACCGGGGAGCTGTTTTTT
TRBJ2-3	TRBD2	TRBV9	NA	CASSVTGGPGSTDTQYF	TGTGCCAGCAGCGTAACGGGGGGGCCGGGGAGCACAGATACGCAGTATTTT
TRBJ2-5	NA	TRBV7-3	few	CASSLNAAQETQYF	TGTGCCAGCAGCTTAAACGCAGCCCAAGAGACCCAGTACTTC
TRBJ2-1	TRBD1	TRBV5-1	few	CASSLDRGLNEQFF	TGCGCCAGCAGCTTGGACAGGGGGCTGAATGAGCAGTTCTTC
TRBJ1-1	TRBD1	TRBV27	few	CASSLWRDSQAFF	TGTGCCAGCAGTTTATGGCGGGACAGTCAAGCTTTCTTT
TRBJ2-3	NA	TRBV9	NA	CASSPQGIHADTQYF	TGTGCCAGCAGCCCTCAGGGGATCCACGCAGATACGCAGTATTTT
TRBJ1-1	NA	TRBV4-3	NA	CASSQDSISAQMNTEAFF	TGCGCCAGCAGCCAAGATAGTATAAGTGCACAGATGAACACTGAAGCTTTCTTT
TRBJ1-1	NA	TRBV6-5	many	CASSYSPTAVDTEAFF	TGTGCCAGCAGTTACTCGCCGACTGCGGTGGACACTGAAGCTTTCTTT
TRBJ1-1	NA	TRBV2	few	CASRILLNTEAFF	TGTGCCAGCAGAATCCTTTTGAACACTGAAGCTTTCTTT
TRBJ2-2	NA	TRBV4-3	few	CASSLRGLGELFF	TGCGCCAGCAGCCTTCGGGGTCTCGGGGAGCTGTTTTTT
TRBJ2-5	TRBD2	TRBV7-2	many	CASSPPAGGGTQYF	TGTGCCAGCAGCCCACCTGCGGGGGGGGGGACCCAGTACTTC
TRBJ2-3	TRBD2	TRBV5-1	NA	CASSPGLEADTQYF	TGCGCCAGCAGCCCGGGACTAGAGGCAGATACGCAGTATTTT
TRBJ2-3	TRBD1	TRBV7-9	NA	CASRTGTTDTQYF	TGTGCCAGCCGGACAGGCACTACAGATACGCAGTATTTT
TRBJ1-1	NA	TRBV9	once	CASSVDWNTEAFF	TGTGCCAGCAGCGTAGACTGGAACACTGAAGCTTTCTTT
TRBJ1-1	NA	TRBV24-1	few	CATSDPGAPEAFF	TGTGCCACCAGTGACCCCGGGGCACCTGAAGCTTTCTTT
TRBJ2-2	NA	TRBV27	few	CASSWGGELFF	TGTGCCAGCAGTTGGGGCGGGGAGCTGTTTTTT
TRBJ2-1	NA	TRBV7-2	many	CASSLDWGEQFF	TGTGCCAGCAGCTTAGACTGGGGTGAGCAGTTCTTC
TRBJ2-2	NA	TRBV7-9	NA	CASVKTLNTGELFF	TGTGCCAGCGTTAAGACACTGAACACCGGGGAGCTGTTTTTT
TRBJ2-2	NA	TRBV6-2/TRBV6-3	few	CASSPDIGGTGELFF	TGTGCCAGCAGCCCTGACATTGGAGGGACCGGGGAGCTGTTTTTT
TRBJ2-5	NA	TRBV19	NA	CASSIRGWETQYF	TGTGCCAGTAGTATACGGGGCTGGGAGACCCAGTACTTC
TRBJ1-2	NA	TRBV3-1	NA	CASSQVGGDYGYTF	TGTGCCAGCAGCCAAGTCGGAGGAGACTATGGCTACACCTTC
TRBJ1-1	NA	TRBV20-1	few	CSANRGGAEAFF	TGCAGTGCGAATAGGGGGGGTGCTGAAGCTTTCTTT
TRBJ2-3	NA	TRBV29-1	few	CSVDRRGADTQYF	TGCAGCGTTGACAGAAGGGGGGCAGATACGCAGTATTTT
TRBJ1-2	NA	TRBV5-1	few	CASSLQGGSYGYTF	TGCGCCAGCAGCTTACAGGGAGGTTCCTATGGCTACACCTTC
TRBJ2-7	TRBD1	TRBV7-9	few	CASSRDRERKYF	TGTGCCAGCAGTCGAGACAGGGAAAGGAAGTACTTC
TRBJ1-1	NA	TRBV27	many	CASSSFGGNTEAFF	TGTGCCAGCAGTTCCTTCGGGGGGAACACTGAAGCTTTCTTT
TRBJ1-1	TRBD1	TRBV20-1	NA	CSAPDRATEAFF	TGCAGTGCGCCGGACAGGGCCACTGAAGCTTTCTTT
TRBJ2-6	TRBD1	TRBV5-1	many	CASSLEWTGMGVLTF	TGCGCCAGCAGCTTGGAATGGACAGGGATGGGCGTCCTGACTTTC
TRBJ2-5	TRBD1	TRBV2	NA	CASSSDRGPWETQYF	TGTGCCAGCAGCAGTGACAGGGGGCCTTGGGAGACCCAGTACTTC
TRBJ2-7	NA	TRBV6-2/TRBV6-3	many	CASSYSSEQYF	TGTGCCAGCAGTTACTCGAGCGAGCAGTACTTC
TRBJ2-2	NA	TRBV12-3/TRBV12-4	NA	CASSPSVNTGELFF	TGTGCCAGCAGCCCCTCAGTGAACACCGGGGAGCTGTTTTTT
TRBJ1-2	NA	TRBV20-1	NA	CSASPGLGYGYTF	TGCAGTGCTAGCCCAGGGCTTGGCTATGGCTACACCTTC
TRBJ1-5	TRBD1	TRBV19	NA	CASSIFLAGQNQPQHF	TGTGCCAGTAGTATCTTTTTGGCGGGACAGAATCAGCCCCAGCATTTT
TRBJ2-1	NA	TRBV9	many	CASSPRVAESNEQFF	TGTGCCAGCAGCCCCCGGGTAGCGGAGTCAAATGAGCAGTTCTTC
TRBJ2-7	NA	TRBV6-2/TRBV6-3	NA	CASSYLDGTYEQYF	TGTGCCAGCAGTTACCTGGACGGCACCTACGAGCAGTACTTC
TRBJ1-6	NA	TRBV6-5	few	CASSYGSNSPLHF	TGTGCCAGCAGTTATGGATCGAATTCACCCCTCCACTTT
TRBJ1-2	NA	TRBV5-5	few	CASSLQLQGGYTF	TGTGCCAGCAGCCTGCAGCTCCAGGGAGGCTACACCTTC
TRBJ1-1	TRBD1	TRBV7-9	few	CASSRGQETEAFF	TGTGCCAGCAGCCGGGGACAGGAGACTGAAGCTTTCTTT
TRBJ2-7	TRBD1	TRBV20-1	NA	CSAPGTGGGEQYF	TGCAGTGCTCCCGGGACAGGGGGCGGCGAGCAGTACTTC
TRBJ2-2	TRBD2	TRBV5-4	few	CASSLLAGSANTGELFF	TGTGCCAGCAGCTTGCTAGCGGGTAGTGCGAACACCGGGGAGCTGTTTTTT
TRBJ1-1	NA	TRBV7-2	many	CASSSRNTEAFF	TGTGCCAGCAGCTCGCGAAACACTGAAGCTTTCTTT
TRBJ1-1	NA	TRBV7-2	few	CASRSTGWQTEAFF	TGTGCCAGCAGATCAACAGGGTGGCAGACTGAAGCTTTCTTT
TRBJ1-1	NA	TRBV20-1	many	CSARVVDTYTEAFF	TGCAGTGCTAGAGTGGTCGACACCTACACTGAAGCTTTCTTT